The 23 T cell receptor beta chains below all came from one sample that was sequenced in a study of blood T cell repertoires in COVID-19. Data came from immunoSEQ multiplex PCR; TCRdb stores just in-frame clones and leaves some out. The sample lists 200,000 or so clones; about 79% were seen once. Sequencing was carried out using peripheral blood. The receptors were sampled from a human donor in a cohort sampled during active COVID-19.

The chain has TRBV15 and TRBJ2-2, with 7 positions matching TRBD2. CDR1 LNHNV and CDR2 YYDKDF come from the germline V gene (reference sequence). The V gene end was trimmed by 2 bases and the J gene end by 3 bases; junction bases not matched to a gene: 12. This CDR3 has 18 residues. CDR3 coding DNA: TGTGCCACCAGCAGATCTCGGGGCGGGAGCTCACACACCGGGGAGCTGTTTTTT. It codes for CATSRSRGGSSHTGELFF.

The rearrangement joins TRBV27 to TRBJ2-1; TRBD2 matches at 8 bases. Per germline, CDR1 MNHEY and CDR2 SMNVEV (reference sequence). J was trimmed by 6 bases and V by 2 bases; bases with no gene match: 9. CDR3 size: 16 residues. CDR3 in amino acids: CASSLTLAGFINEQFF. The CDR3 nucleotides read TGTGCCAGCAGTTTAACGCTAGCGGGTTTCATCAATGAGCAGTTCTTC.

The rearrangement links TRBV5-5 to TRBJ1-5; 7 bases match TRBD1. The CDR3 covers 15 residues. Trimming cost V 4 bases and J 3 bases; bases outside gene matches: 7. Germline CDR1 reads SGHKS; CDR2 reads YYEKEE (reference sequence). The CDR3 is CASSPLTGSNQPQHF. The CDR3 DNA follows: TGTGCCAGCAGCCCACTGACAGGGTCCAATCAGCCCCAGCATTTT.

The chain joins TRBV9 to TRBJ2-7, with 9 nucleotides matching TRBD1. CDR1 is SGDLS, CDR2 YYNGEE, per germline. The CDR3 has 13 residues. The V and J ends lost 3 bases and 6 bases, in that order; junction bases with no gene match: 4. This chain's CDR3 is CASSGDRVGEQYF. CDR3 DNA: TGTGCCAGCAGCGGGGACAGGGTTGGCGAGCAGTACTTC.

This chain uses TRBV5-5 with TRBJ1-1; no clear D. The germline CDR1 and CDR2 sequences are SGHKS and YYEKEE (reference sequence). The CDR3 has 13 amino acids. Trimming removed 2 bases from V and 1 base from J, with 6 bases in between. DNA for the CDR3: TGTGCCAGCAGCTTACTGTCGAACACTGAAGCTTTCTTT. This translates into CASSLLSNTEAFF.

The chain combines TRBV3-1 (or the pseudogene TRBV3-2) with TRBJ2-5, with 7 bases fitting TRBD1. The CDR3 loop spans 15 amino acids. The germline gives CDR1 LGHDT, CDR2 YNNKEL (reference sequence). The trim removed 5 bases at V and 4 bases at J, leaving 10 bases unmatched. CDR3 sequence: CASSKRQGRGETQYF. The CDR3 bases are TGTGCCAGCAGCAAAAGACAGGGAAGGGGAGAGACCCAGTACTTC.

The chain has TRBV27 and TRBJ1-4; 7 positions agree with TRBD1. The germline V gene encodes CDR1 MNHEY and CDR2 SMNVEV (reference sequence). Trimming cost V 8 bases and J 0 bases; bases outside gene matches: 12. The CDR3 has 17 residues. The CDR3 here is CASGTRRGLATNEKLFF. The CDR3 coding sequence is TGTGCCAGCGGAACACGAAGGGGGCTAGCAACTAATGAAAAACTGTTTTTT.

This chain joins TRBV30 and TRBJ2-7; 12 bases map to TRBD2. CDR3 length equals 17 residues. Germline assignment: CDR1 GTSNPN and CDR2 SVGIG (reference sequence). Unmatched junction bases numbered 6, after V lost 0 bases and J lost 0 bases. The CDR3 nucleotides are TGTGCCTGGAGTGTACTGGAGGGACTAGCGGGCTCCTACGAGCAGTACTTC. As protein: CAWSVLEGLAGSYEQYF.

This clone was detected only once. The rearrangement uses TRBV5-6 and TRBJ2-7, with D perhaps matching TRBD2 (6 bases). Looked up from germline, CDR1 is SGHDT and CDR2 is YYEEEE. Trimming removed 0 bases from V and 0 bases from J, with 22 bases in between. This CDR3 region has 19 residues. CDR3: CASSLAVDELAASSYEQYF. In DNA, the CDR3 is TGTGCCAGCAGCTTGGCCGTCGATGAGTTAGCGGCTAGCTCCTACGAGCAGTACTTC.

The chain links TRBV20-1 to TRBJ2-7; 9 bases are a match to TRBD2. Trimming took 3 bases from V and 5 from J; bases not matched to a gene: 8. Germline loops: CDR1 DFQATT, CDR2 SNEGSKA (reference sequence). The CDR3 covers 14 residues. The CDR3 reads CSASWIAGVNEQYF. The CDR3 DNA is TGCAGTGCTAGTTGGATAGCGGGAGTTAACGAGCAGTACTTC.

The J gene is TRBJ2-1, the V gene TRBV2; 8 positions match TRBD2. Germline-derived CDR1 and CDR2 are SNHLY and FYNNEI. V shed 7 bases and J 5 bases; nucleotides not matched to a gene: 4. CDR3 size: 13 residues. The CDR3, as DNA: TGTGCCAGCATGGTAGCGGGAAACAATGAGCAGTTCTTC. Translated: CASMVAGNNEQFF.

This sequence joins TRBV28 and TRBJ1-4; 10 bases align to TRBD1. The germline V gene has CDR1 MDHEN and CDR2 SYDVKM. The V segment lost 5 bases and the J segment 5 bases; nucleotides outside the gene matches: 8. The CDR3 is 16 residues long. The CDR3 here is CASSPTLGQGNEKLFF. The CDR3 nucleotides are TGTGCCAGCAGTCCAACGTTGGGACAGGGGAATGAAAAACTGTTTTTT.

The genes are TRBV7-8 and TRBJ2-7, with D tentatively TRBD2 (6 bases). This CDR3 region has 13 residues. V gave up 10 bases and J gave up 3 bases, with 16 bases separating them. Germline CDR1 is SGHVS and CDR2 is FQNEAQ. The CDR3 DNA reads TGTGCCAACAGTCGGGGACTCAACTACGAGCAGTACTTC. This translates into CANSRGLNYEQYF.

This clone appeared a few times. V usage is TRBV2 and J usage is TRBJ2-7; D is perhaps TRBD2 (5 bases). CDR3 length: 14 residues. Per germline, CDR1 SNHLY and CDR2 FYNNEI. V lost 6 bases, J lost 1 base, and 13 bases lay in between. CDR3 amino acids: CASRAGEMSYEQYF. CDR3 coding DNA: TGTGCCAGCAGGGCCGGGGAGATGTCCTACGAGCAGTACTTC.

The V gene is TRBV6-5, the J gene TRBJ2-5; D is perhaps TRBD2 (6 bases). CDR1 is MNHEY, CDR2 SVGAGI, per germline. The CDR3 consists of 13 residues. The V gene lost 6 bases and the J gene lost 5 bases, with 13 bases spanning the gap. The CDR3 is CASRGTSWETQYF. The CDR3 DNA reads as TGTGCCAGCAGGGGAACTAGCTGGGAGACCCAGTACTTC.

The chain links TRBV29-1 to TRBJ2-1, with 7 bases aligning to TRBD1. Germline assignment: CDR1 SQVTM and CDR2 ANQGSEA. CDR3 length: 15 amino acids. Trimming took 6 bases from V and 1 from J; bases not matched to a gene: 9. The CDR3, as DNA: TGCAGCGTACATCCCCGGGACAGTTCCTACAATGAGCAGTTCTTC. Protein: CSVHPRDSSYNEQFF.

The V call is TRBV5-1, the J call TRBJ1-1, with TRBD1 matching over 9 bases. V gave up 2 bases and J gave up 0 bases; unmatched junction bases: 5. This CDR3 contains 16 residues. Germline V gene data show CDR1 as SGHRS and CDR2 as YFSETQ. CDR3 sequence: CASSLDRGEMNTEAFF. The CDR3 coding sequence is TGCGCCAGCAGCTTAGACAGGGGGGAAATGAACACTGAAGCTTTCTTT. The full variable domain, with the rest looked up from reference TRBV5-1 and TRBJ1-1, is KAGVTQTPRYLIKTRGQQVTLSCSPISGHRSVSWYQQTPGQGLQFLFEYFSETQRNKGNFPGRFSGRQFSNSRSEMNVSTLELGDSALYLCASSLDRGEMNTEAFFGQGTRLTVV.

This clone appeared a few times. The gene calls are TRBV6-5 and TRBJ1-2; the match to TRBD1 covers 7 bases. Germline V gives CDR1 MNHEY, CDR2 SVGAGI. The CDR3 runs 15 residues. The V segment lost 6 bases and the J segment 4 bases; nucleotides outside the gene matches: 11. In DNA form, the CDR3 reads TGTGCCAGCAGGGGGGGACAGCAGGAATTCTATGGCTACACCTTC. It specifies CASRGGQQEFYGYTF.

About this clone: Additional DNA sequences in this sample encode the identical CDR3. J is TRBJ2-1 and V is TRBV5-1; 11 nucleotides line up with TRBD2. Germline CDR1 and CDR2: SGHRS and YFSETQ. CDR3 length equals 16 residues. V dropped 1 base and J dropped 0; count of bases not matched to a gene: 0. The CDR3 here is CASSLTSGSSYNEQFF. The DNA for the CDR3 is TGCGCCAGCAGCTTGACTAGCGGGAGCTCCTACAATGAGCAGTTCTTC.

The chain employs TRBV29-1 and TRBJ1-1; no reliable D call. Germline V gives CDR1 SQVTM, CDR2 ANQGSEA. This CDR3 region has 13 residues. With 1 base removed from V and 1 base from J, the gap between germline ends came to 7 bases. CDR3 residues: CSVEGGGNTEAFF. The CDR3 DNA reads TGCAGCGTTGAAGGGGGAGGGAACACTGAAGCTTTCTTT. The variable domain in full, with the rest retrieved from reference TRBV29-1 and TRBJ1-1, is SAVISQKPSRDICQRGTSLTIQCQVDSQVTMMFWYRQQPGQSLTLIATANQGSEATYESGFVIDKFPISRPNLTFSTLTVSNMSPEDSSIYLCSVEGGGNTEAFFGQGTRLTVV.

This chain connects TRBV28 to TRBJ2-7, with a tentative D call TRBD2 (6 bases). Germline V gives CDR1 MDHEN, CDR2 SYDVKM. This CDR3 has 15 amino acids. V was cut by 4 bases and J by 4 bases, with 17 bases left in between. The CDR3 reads CASSSRGTFTYEQYF. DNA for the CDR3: TGTGCCAGCAGTTCCCGCGGGACGTTTACTTACGAGCAGTACTTC.

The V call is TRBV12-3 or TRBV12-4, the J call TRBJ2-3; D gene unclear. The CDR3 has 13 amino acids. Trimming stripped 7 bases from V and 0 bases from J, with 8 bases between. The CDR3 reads CASNSLSTDTQYF. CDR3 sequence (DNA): TGTGCCAGCAACAGCCTGAGCACAGATACGCAGTATTTT.

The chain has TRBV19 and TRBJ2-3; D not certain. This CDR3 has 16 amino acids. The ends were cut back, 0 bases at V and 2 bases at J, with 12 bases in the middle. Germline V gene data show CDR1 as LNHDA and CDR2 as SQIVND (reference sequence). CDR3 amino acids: CASSIESMGVTDTQYF. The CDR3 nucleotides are TGTGCCAGTAGTATAGAAAGTATGGGCGTCACAGATACGCAGTATTTT.